This T cell receptor (beta chain) was found in a study of T-cell memory formation after mild COVID-19. Study results and limitations: Largely, contracting CD4+ clones fell within CM and EM, and contracting CD8+ clones within EMRA. Pre-infection memory harbored some responding clones, suggesting cross-reactive memory joined.

TCRalpha and TCRbeta libraries used 5'RACE with constant-segment primers and UMIs. From the 5' RACE reads, TCRdb called clonotypes with MiXCR, one entry per CDR3 protein. The profile shows hundreds of thousands of distinct CDR3 sequences, around 20% of them singletons. V dropped 1 base and J dropped 5; count of bases not matched to a gene: 5. The CDR3 sequence is 15 residues long. Germline assignment: CDR1 MNHEY and CDR2 SVGAGI. Note on this clonotype: The antigen is undetermined.

This receptor was obtained from a young man who had mild COVID-19 (a few samples of this study predate the infection). Cell type and time point are not known. J is TRBJ2-5 and V is TRBV6-5; 9 bases fit TRBD1. The sample comprised PBMCs or a T cell subset sorted from them (not recorded which). CDR3 nucleotides: TGTGCCAGCAGTTACTGGACAGGGGCCCAGGAGACCCAGTACTTC. Translating it yields CASSYWTGAQETQYF.